One and the same sample provided the 10 T cell receptor beta chains below, sequenced in a study of CD8 T cells in Susac syndrome. Random hexamers were used to reverse transcribe an amount of about 0.5 to 1 ug RNA. Via MiXCR, TCRdb re-called the immunoSEQ multiplex PCR reads, giving one row per CDR3 protein. Among some 180,000 distinct CDR3 sequences listed, about 95% were seen once. Material: CD4+ T cells from PBMCs. These TCRs come from a human donor in good health.

This chain uses TRBV29-1 with TRBJ2-4; D might be TRBD1 (5 bases). Germline-derived CDR1 and CDR2 are SQVTM and ANQGSEA. The CDR3 has 13 residues. The V end was cut by 4 bases, the J end by 8 bases, with 15 bases between. The CDR3: CSVVSRGKDIQYF. In DNA form, the CDR3 reads TGCAGCGTTGTAAGTAGGGGCAAGGACATTCAGTACTTC.

V and J are TRBV30 and TRBJ2-7, with a tentative D call TRBD1 (5 bases). Germline CDR1 reads GTSNPN; CDR2 reads SVGIG (reference sequence). The V and J ends lost 5 bases and 2 bases respectively, with 7 bases between them. This CDR3 has 11 amino acids. CDR3 in amino acids: CAWGQPYEQYF. In DNA form, the CDR3 reads TGTGCCTGGGGACAACCCTACGAGCAGTACTTC.

The V call is TRBV28, the J call TRBJ2-3, with D uncertain. The CDR3 totals 14 residues. Germline V gene sequence: CDR1 MDHEN, CDR2 SYDVKM. The V gene lost 8 bases and the J gene lost 4 bases, with 16 bases spanning the gap. CDR3 amino acids: CASSGPGRSDTQYF. The CDR3 region has the DNA TGTGCCAGCTCTGGGCCAGGACGGTCAGATACGCAGTATTTT. Full variable domain (missing parts from reference TRBV28 and TRBJ2-3): DVKVTQSSRYLVKRTGEKVFLECVQDMDHENMFWYRQDPGLGLRLIYFSYDVKMKEKGDIPEGYSVSREKKERFSLILESASTNQTSMYLCASSGPGRSDTQYFGPGTRLTVL.

The rearrangement uses TRBV20-1 and TRBJ2-1, with TRBD2 as a possible D gene (6 bases). In germline, CDR1 is DFQATT, CDR2 SNEGSKA (reference sequence). Trimming took off 3 bases at V and 10 bases at J, with 16 bases between the two ends. The CDR3 is made up of 13 amino acids. The chain's CDR3 is CSASGSSFVEQFF. CDR3 nucleotides: TGCAGTGCTAGCGGGAGCTCGTTTGTAGAGCAGTTCTTC.

The genes are TRBV4-1 and TRBJ1-1; D possibly corresponds to TRBD1 (6 bases). The ends were cut back, 1 base at V and 10 bases at J, with 13 bases in the middle. The CDR3 loop spans 13 amino acids. The germline V gene has CDR1 MGHRA and CDR2 YSYEKL. Here the CDR3 DNA reads TGCGCCAGCAGCCAAGGTTTGGGAGGGGGAGCTTTCTTT. It yields the protein CASSQGLGGGAFF.

The genes are TRBV29-1 and TRBJ1-2; D is uncertain. With 3 bases removed from V and 2 bases from J, the gap between germline ends came to 10 bases. Germline loops: CDR1 SQVTM, CDR2 ANQGSEA. The length of the CDR3 is 13 residues. CDR3 in amino acids: CSVDGAGNYGYTF. The CDR3, as DNA: TGCAGCGTTGACGGCGCAGGAAACTATGGCTACACCTTC. Using reference TRBV29-1 and TRBJ1-2 for the parts outside the CDR3, the full variable domain is SAVISQKPSRDICQRGTSLTIQCQVDSQVTMMFWYRQQPGQSLTLIATANQGSEATYESGFVIDKFPISRPNLTFSTLTVSNMSPEDSSIYLCSVDGAGNYGYTFGSGTRLTVV.

The chain uses TRBV3-1 and TRBJ2-7; 7 bases are a match to TRBD2. V gave up 5 bases and J gave up 2 bases; unmatched junction bases: 12. This CDR3 is built from 16 residues. CDR1 is LGHDT, CDR2 YNNKEL, per germline (reference sequence). The CDR3 loop reads CASSFFRREYPYEQYF. The CDR3, as DNA: TGTGCCAGCAGCTTTTTCCGGCGGGAGTACCCCTACGAGCAGTACTTC.

The CDR3 nucleotides read TGTGCCAGCAGTTCGACAGGGAACCGAGGCTACACCTTC. Its translation is CASSSTGNRGYTF. The rearrangement joins TRBV6-5 to TRBJ1-2; TRBD1 agrees at 7 bases. This CDR3 is built from 13 residues. V was clipped by 4 bases and J by 8 bases; unmatched bases: 7. Germline V gene data show CDR1 as MNHEY and CDR2 as SVGAGI.

The chain joins TRBV30 to TRBJ2-5; D might be TRBD1 (6 bases). The germline gives CDR1 GTSNPN, CDR2 SVGIG (reference sequence). The V gene lost 2 bases and the J gene lost 5 bases, with 12 bases spanning the gap. The CDR3 consists of 13 residues. The CDR3 coding sequence is TGTGCCTGGAGTCCTGACAGGTTGGAGACCCAGTACTTC. The encoded protein is CAWSPDRLETQYF.

The rearrangement links TRBV2 to TRBJ2-5, with TRBD1 matching 8 bases. Per the germline V gene, CDR1 is SNHLY and CDR2 is FYNNEI. This CDR3 spans 14 amino acids. The V and J ends lost 6 bases and 1 base, in that order; junction bases with no gene match: 4. The CDR3 loop reads CASRSGTGQETQYF. DNA for the CDR3: TGTGCCAGCAGGTCCGGGACAGGCCAAGAGACCCAGTACTTC. Looking up the rest from reference TRBV2 and TRBJ2-5 gives the full variable domain: EPEVTQTPSHQVTQMGQEVILRCVPISNHLYFYWYRQILGQKVEFLVSFYNNEISEKSEIFDDQFSVERPDGSNFTLKIRSTKLEDSAMYFCASRSGTGQETQYFGPGTRLLVL.